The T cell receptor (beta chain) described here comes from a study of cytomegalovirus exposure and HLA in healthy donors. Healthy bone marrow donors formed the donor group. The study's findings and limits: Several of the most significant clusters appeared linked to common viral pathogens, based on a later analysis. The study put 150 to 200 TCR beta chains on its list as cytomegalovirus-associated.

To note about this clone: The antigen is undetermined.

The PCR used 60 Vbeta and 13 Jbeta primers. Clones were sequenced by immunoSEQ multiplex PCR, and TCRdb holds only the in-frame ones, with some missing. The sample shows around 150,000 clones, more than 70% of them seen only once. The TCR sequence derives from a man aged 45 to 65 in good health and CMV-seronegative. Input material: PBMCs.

CDR3 region: CASSLSMGGVREKLFF. The CDR3 bases are TGTGCCAGCAGCCTCTCCATGGGGGGGGTACGAGAAAAACTGTTTTTT. J is TRBJ1-4 and V is TRBV28; TRBD1 is a possible D gene (5 bases). The CDR3 is 16 amino acids. Trimming pared 6 bases from V and 8 bases from J, leaving 22 bases between. Germline CDR1 reads MDHEN; CDR2 reads SYDVKM.